These 5 T cell receptor beta chains were all obtained from the same sample, sequenced in a study of early T cells in non-severe SARS-CoV-2 infection. In TCRdb, the 5' RACE reads were re-called with MiXCR into one record per CDR3 protein. The repertoire holds tens of thousands of distinct CDR3 sequences, with less than 15% as singletons. Sequencing used whole blood, obtained at baseline. These receptors all come from an adult who was a healthcare worker with PCR-confirmed SARS-CoV-2 infection or an uninfected control (not recorded which).

The sample holds a few counts of this clonotype. The V gene is TRBV20-1, the J gene TRBJ2-1; D gene ambiguous. This CDR3 spans 14 amino acids. Trimming removed 2 bases at V and 3 bases at J, with 11 bases between. CDR1 and CDR2 from the germline V gene are DFQATT and SNEGSKA (reference sequence). The CDR3 DNA reads TGCAGTGCTAGACTAGGGTCGGGCTACAATGAGCAGTTCTTC. Its protein is CSARLGSGYNEQFF.

The CDR3 DNA reads TGTGCCAGCACCACACCGACGGAAAATATTAACTATGGCTACACCTTC. Amino acid sequence: CASTTPTENINYGYTF. The rearrangement joins TRBV6-1 to TRBJ1-2; D gene unclear. The CDR3 totals 16 residues. The germline V gene has CDR1 MNHNS and CDR2 SASEGT. Trimming removed 7 bases at V and 1 base at J, with 19 bases between.

The chain combines TRBV9 with TRBJ1-4, with no clear D. The CDR3 loop spans 14 amino acids. Trimming removed 0 bases from V and 5 bases from J, with 8 bases in between. Germline V gene data show CDR1 as SGDLS and CDR2 as YYNGEE. CDR3 sequence (DNA): TGTGCCAGCAGCGTAGCTTTGGGGAATGAAAAACTGTTTTTT. Its translation: CASSVALGNEKLFF.

The rearrangement joins TRBV7-8 to TRBJ1-2; TRBD1 matches 9 bases. Germline V gene data show CDR1 as SGHVS and CDR2 as FQNEAQ. The V segment lost 0 bases and the J segment 6 bases; nucleotides outside the gene matches: 2. The CDR3 spans 14 residues. The CDR3 loop reads CASSLAGTGNGYTF. The CDR3 bases are TGTGCCAGCAGCTTAGCCGGGACAGGGAATGGCTACACCTTC.

There are a few counts of this clonotype. The gene calls are TRBV6-5 and TRBJ1-2; D may be TRBD1 (6 bases). Germline V CDR1 and CDR2: MNHEY, SVGAGI. Trimming pared 7 bases from V and 8 bases from J, leaving 17 bases between. The CDR3 runs to 13 residues. The CDR3 bases are TGTGCCAGCACCGGCGGGGGGCGCGGCGGCTACACCTTC. This encodes CASTGGGRGGYTF.